These T cell receptor beta chains were read from a single sample in a study of blood T cells in healthy people across ages. TCRdb reprocessed the 5' RACE reads via MiXCR and lists one record per CDR3 protein. The sample gives about 770,000 distinct CDR3 sequences, about 42% of which show up once; 15% to 25% is in the top ten. The sequenced sample consisted of blood. All receptors come from a man between 60 and 70 years old in good health. The conserved cysteine and the conserved F or W are not part of the CDR3 here. Size values are once, few and many counts, or a class for expanded clones, and some rows have none.

>TRBV3-1|TRBJ1-1|NA
ASSQDRTVRNTEAF
>TRBV10-3|TRBJ2-1|few
AISTGTYSNEQF
>TRBV6-6|TRBJ2-5|once
ASSRGTSGVPSQY
>TRBV5-6|TRBJ1-6|NA
ASSPSDRDNSPLH
>TRBV7-2|TRBJ2-3|once
ASSFNRGSTDTQY
>TRBV6-2/TRBV6-3|TRBJ2-1|few
ASSPQKEQF
>TRBV3-1|TRBJ2-1|NA
ASSSSGAGDEQF
>TRBV7-3|TRBJ1-5|NA
ASRLFPTGSQPQH
>TRBV20-1|TRBJ2-7|NA
SATSGTGDYEQY
>TRBV27|TRBJ2-7|NA
ASSLVQGKGYEQY
>TRBV6-1|TRBJ1-5|many
ATEKGAGNQPQH
>TRBV7-2|TRBJ2-3|NA
ASSLMGLSTDTQY
>TRBV6-2/TRBV6-3|TRBJ1-2|few
ASSLTVLYGYT
>TRBV7-9|NA|NA
ASGSAESYNEQY
>TRBV6-2/TRBV6-3|TRBJ1-1|few
ASSYGLGRNTEAF
>TRBV9|TRBJ2-1|NA
ASSRQGDYNEQF
>TRBV24-1|TRBJ2-1|NA
ATTASGALDNEQF
>TRBV2|TRBJ1-2|NA
ASAGTETNYGYT
>TRBV12-3/TRBV12-4|TRBJ1-2|NA
ASSFGAGGLNGYT
>TRBV2|TRBJ2-3|many
ASRGAGYKGDTQY
>TRBV20-1|TRBJ1-1|NA
SAPTPMNTEAF
>TRBV12-3/TRBV12-4|TRBJ2-1|many
ASSLRPETYNEQF
>TRBV6-2/TRBV6-3|TRBJ2-5|many
ASSYAGVTQY
>TRBV12-3/TRBV12-4|TRBJ1-2|few
ASRRTGDGYT
>TRBV4-1|TRBJ2-7|NA
ASSQDFSPSSYEQY
>TRBV7-2|TRBJ2-7|once
ANSERGQNYEQY
>TRBV20-1|TRBJ2-7|NA
SARGLASYEQY
>TRBV28|TRBJ1-1|NA
ASSSPQGRNTEAF
>TRBV4-1|TRBJ2-6|NA
ASSQAGRPRTGANVLT
>TRBV5-1|TRBJ2-1|NA
ASSLERQGNEQF
>TRBV4-3|TRBJ2-1|few
ASSQWLAAYNEQF
>TRBV29-1|TRBJ2-1|few
SVRDWLNEQF
>TRBV3-1|TRBJ1-6|NA
ASSPAWHQNSPLH